The present T cell receptor beta chain was sequenced within a study of CD8 T cells in ankylosing spondylitis (dated by TCRdb to the late 2010s). Describing the broader study: T cell receptor beta repertoires were profiled in healthy donors and ankylosing spondylitis patients so that disease-linked TCR variants could be found. Peripheral blood samples were taken, and synovial fluid was additionally collected from ankylosing spondylitis patients. The full study cohort was made up of about 25 ankylosing spondylitis patients and around 100 healthy donors. What the study reported, not specific to this receptor: The disease-linked clones were reported as significantly enriched in matched synovial fluid samples from ankylosing spondylitis patients. Some TCR beta motif variants had previously been reported in synovial fluid and blood of reactive arthritis patients, which suggested common disease-initiation mechanisms. Blood from ankylosing spondylitis patients appeared to be characterized by a TCR beta motif composed of 7 to 9 highly homologous amino acid variants. The disease-linked clones had a CD8+ phenotype and were found at relatively low frequencies in peripheral blood.

This clonotype has ten or more counts. Its antigen remains undetermined. Base qualities are not at hand, and no much larger clone is one base apart. The CDR3 spans 15 residues, from the cysteine through the phenylalanine. The kept DNA is CDR3 alone, 45 bases in frame from the first base. At the junction V is shortened by 6 bases and J by 7 bases; bases outside the gene matches: 12. Sequences SGDLS (CDR1) and YYNGEE (CDR2) are obtained from the germline V gene. The run used an Illumina HiSeq 2500. TCR beta libraries were prepared by quantitative 5'-RACE with molecular barcodes. Under the source paper's analysis protocol: To identify disease-linked TCR variants, a new computational method was used, one built on a probabilistic model of VDJ rearrangement. The public reads were quality trimmed at Q25 with fastp and then assembled into clones with MiXCR by TCRdb, keeping productive beta chains. For every CDR3 protein sequence, its rows merge into one entry that carries the most common genes and DNA. These V and J calls are TCRdb output, not the study's own analysis. Within this sample are roughly 39,000 distinct CDR3 sequences, with about 2.5% of them counted one time only. 4.6% of the sample lies in the top ten.

This sequence was found in a male donor with ankylosing spondylitis or in good health (not recorded which). Source material: blood, either unsorted or a sorted T cell fraction (not recorded which). The sequence is built from TRBV9 and TRBJ1-4, with 7 central nucleotides matching TRBD1. The base sequence is TGTGCCAGCACCACGGGGGACAGCCGGCCTGAAAAACTGTTTTTT. Translated, this gives CASTTGDSRPEKLFF.